This T cell receptor beta chain comes out of a study of T cell repertoires in cytomegalovirus infection (dated by TCRdb to the late 2010s). Looking at the study overall: Donor HLA type was relevant to the analysis, because carriage of CMV infection together with the matching HLA type was indicated by public TCR beta signatures. Study-level results and caveats: The ex vivo response was dominated by HLA-C-restricted CMV-specific TCR beta clonotypes, which also provided the single most frequent clonotype in two of eight donors. Carriers of CMV infection plus the relevant HLA type were discriminated by the cumulative frequency of public TCR beta family members in the study cohort and in an independent roughly 370-donor cohort.

The sample was run on an Illumina HiSeq 1500. TCRdb reprocessed the public reads (quality trimming at Q25 with fastp, clone calling with MiXCR) and kept in-frame beta chains. Identical CDR3 proteins give one entry, which carries the most common genes and DNA. This sample has 170,000 or so distinct CDR3 sequences in its table, and about a sixth of those were observed once. The ten largest clones capture approximately 26% of the sample. This clonotype has ten or more counts. There is no known antigen for this receptor. Within one base of it there is no much larger clone, and no base qualities were kept. What was sequenced was CD8+ T cells from PBMCs. The TCR sequence derives from a human donor in good health (CMV status not recorded). Some clones in this sample may be carry-over from other donors' samples.

In nucleotides, the sequence is TGTGCCAGCAGCGTCTTGGCAGGGGCAAATTCACCCCTCCACTTT. This encodes CASSVLAGANSPLHF. The V and J genes are TRBV7-2 and TRBJ1-6; D gene: possibly TRBD1, on 6 matching bases. From cysteine to phenylalanine, the CDR3 is 15 amino acids long. Just CDR3 DNA is preserved here, 45 bases in frame from base 1. V lost 5 bases and J lost 7 bases; the stretch between them is 15 bases long. As encoded in the germline V gene, CDR1 is SGHTA while CDR2 is FQGNSA.